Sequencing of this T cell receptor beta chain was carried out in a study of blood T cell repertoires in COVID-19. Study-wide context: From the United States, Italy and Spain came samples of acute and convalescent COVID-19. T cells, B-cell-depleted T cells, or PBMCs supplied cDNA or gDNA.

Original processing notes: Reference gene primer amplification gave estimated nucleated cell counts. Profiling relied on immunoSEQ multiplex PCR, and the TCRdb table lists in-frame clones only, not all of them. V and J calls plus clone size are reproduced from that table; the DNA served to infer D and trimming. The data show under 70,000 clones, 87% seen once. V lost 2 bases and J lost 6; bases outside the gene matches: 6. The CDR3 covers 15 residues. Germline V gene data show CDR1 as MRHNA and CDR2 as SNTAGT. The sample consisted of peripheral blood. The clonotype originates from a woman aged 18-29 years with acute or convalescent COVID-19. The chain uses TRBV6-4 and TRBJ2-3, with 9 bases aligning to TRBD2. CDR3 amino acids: CASSDVASGADTQYF. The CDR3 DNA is TGTGCCAGCAGTGACGTGGCTAGCGGGGCGGATACGCAGTATTTT.